This TCR beta chain is from a study of blood T cell repertoires in COVID-19. Turning to the study itself: COVID-19 samples, acute and convalescent, were from the United States, Italy and Spain. T cells, B-cell-depleted T cells, or PBMCs provided the cDNA or gDNA that served as material.

Points on this clone: At one of its ends the junction is not consistent with the germline gene, which may arise from a read error.

How the authors handled the data: Estimation of nucleated cell counts was performed using reference gene primer amplification. Assay: immunoSEQ multiplex PCR; the TCRdb copy retains only in-frame clones and omits some. The D gene and trimming were derived from the DNA, and the V and J assignments and clone size from that table. The data contain under 300,000 clones, 84% of them singletons. CDR3 length: 16 amino acids. The germline V gene has CDR1 SSHAT and CDR2 FNYEAQ (reference sequence). V and J are TRBV7-7 and TRBJ2-5; TRBD2 is a possible D gene (5 bases). The source material was peripheral blood. The TCR comes from a man aged 50 to 59 with acute or convalescent COVID-19. The CDR3 spells CASSEGFGSWEETQYF. CDR3 DNA sequence: TGTGCTAGCAGCGAAGGGTTTGGGAGTTGGGAAGAGACCCAGTACTTC.